This T cell receptor (beta chain) was profiled in a study of blood T cell repertoires in COVID-19 (dated by TCRdb to the early 2020s). Study-wide context: Samples from collaborators originated in the United States, Italy and Spain and spanned both the acute and convalescent phases of COVID-19. The material from the prospective study consisted of cDNA or gDNA derived from T cells, B-cell-depleted T cells, or PBMCs. Deeply sampled blood TCRbeta repertoires from subjects exposed to, actively infected with, or recovered from COVID-19 were included in the dataset. The repertoires were made available in a free public database intended to serve as a resource for research on the immune response to SARS-CoV-2. The samples were drawn from two sources: the first 160 participants of the ongoing ImmuneRACE study, and fewer than 1,500 subjects contributed by 6 global collaborators. Nearly every sample came with metadata listing a de-identified subject ID, COVID-19 status, age in years and sex. Where HLA class I and class II types were available, the types were taken from metadata supplied by the sample provider, not from assay-based typing. Overall study outcomes, separate from this receptor: How much clinical and demographic metadata was included differed by source and by participant, and the metadata was provided uncurated.

Collaborating institutions collected whole blood in K2EDTA tubes following their own protocols. For TCRbeta analysis, collaborator samples were shipped as frozen whole blood, as isolated PBMCs, or as DNA extracted from either sample type. TCRbeta CDR3 regions were amplified from genomic DNA by means of the immunoSEQ Assay, a bias-controlled multiplex PCR. The authors' pipeline ran thus. The number of nucleated cells in each sample was estimated from the amplification of reference gene primers within the assay. To quantify the absolute abundance of each unique TCRbeta CDR3 rearrangement, sequence reads were collapsed and filtered. Productive Simpson clonality was computed per sample as the square root of Simpson's diversity index over productive rearrangements. TCRdb provides this immuneACCESS table in a form limited to in-frame rearrangements. Some clones are lacking; in checked studies, under half of them reflect an unresolved V gene, and why the rest are absent is not known. V, J and clone size are those of that table, while D and trimming were read from the DNA. In this sample the table shows around 100,000 clones, about 90% of which occur a single time. Approximately 3.6% of the sample belongs to the ten largest clones.

The CDR3 numbers 14 residues from cysteine through phenylalanine. Of all the DNA, just the CDR3 is kept, 42 bases in frame from base 1. The germline V gene sets CDR1 to MNHEY and CDR2 to SVGAGI. Unmatched junction bases come to 3, with V trimmed by 7 bases and J by 0 bases. For this clone: It has no known antigen specificity. No qualities accompany the bases; no much larger clone lies one base away.

The sequenced material came from peripheral blood. The chain is encoded by TRBV6-5 joined to TRBJ1-1, and 9 junction bases match TRBD1. The clonotype comes from a woman aged 60-75 years with acute or convalescent COVID-19. Here the CDR3 is given as CASTRDRVNTEAFF. The nucleotide sequence is given as TGTGCCAGCACCAGGGACAGGGTGAACACTGAAGCTTTCTTT.